The entry below describes one TCR beta chain. The assay was immunoSEQ multiplex PCR, and TCRdb's table has in-frame clones only and misses some. Of under 250,000 clones listed, around four fifths were seen once; the top ten hold 2.9%. The entry originates in a study of blood T cell repertoires in COVID-19. The CDR3 has 16 amino acids. Trimming pared 5 bases from V and 7 bases from J, leaving 21 bases between. CDR1 and CDR2 from the germline V gene are SGHTA and FQGNSA. The gene calls are TRBV7-2 and TRBJ2-4; D gene uncertain. The source material was peripheral blood. This receptor was obtained from a man in his fifties with active or convalescent COVID-19. The CDR3 DNA sequence: TGTGCCAGCAGCCCCCCTGGGCTCCCGGATATTAACATTCAGTACTTC. Encoded protein: CASSPPGLPDINIQYF.